The entry below describes one TCR beta chain. This sample was included in a study of shared clonotypes between healthy human individuals. Assay: immunoSEQ multiplex PCR; the TCRdb copy retains only in-frame clones and omits some. The sample yields about 510,000 clones, 90% to 97% seen once. None of the donors, who were healthy HIV-negative adults, had recently had acute infections or vaccinations. In the CD4+ fraction, cells were divided into CD45RA+ naive and CD45RA-negative memory subsets. The CDR3 contains 13 residues. V lost 2 bases to trimming and J lost 5 bases, with 7 bases between them. The germline CDR1 and CDR2 sequences are SGHNT and YYREEE (reference sequence).

Sequencing was carried out using naive CD4+ T cells sorted from blood. Subset: CD45RA+ positively selected. The TCR comes from a woman aged 25 to 39 in good health. The V and J genes are TRBV5-4 and TRBJ2-2; D is uncertain. As DNA, the CDR3 is TGTGCCAGCAGCTTCCACGGGACCGGGGAGCTGTTTTTT. Protein: CASSFHGTGELFF.